These 27 T cell receptor beta chains came from one sample sequenced in a study of OX40 agonist ivuxolimab in advanced cancers. Clones were read by immunoSEQ multiplex PCR, and TCRdb kept only the in-frame ones, dropping some. Of tens of thousands of clones listed, more than 70% are singletons. This sample comprised CD4+ or CD8+ T cells sorted from blood, obtained in a trial of the OX40 agonist ivuxolimab. These receptors came from an adult with an advanced solid tumor such as melanoma, head and neck, liver or kidney cancer.

To note about this clone: Other DNA sequences of this sample code for an identical CDR3. The gene calls are TRBV29-1 and TRBJ1-4, with D tentatively TRBD1 (5 bases). Germline lookup yields CDR1 SQVTM and CDR2 ANQGSEA. The CDR3 totals 13 residues. Trimming cost V 3 bases and J 0 bases, with 5 bases left between them. The CDR3 region has the DNA TGCAGCGTTGAGACAGCAACTAATGAAAAACTGTTTTTT. As protein: CSVETATNEKLFF.

The genes are TRBV11-2 and TRBJ1-1; a possible D gene is TRBD1 (5 bases). This CDR3 is built from 14 residues. Germline V lookup: CDR1 SGHAT, CDR2 FQNNGV. The V end lost 5 bases, the J end lost 6 bases, and 16 bases lay between the germline ends. The CDR3 coding sequence is TGTGCCAGCAGCCGCCCGGGGGTAAGGGCTGAAGCTTTCTTT. It is translated as CASSRPGVRAEAFF.

This clone was counted once. The gene calls are TRBV18 and TRBJ1-2; 8 bases match TRBD1. This CDR3 is built from 15 residues. Germline V gene sequence: CDR1 KGHSH, CDR2 LQKENI. V was pared by 2 bases and J by 7 bases, with 9 bases of the junction left unmatched. The DNA of the CDR3 is TGTGCCAGCTCACCAGATATGACAGGGGAGGCTGGCTACACCTTC. Its protein product is CASSPDMTGEAGYTF.

The V call is TRBV6-1, the J call TRBJ1-3; tentatively, D is TRBD1 (5 bases). V gave up 4 bases and J gave up 2 bases, with 9 bases separating them. Germline V gene sequence: CDR1 MNHNS, CDR2 SASEGT. This CDR3 comprises 14 residues. In DNA, the CDR3 is TGTGCCAGCAGTGGGACATTGGCTGGAAACACCATATATTTT. Protein product: CASSGTLAGNTIYF.

CDR3 region: CASSQDPGGTDTQYF. DNA of the CDR3: TGCGCCAGCAGCCAAGACCCTGGGGGCACAGATACGCAGTATTTT. The chain carries TRBV4-1 and TRBJ2-3; D not certain. This CDR3 has 15 residues. V shed 0 bases and J shed 1 base, with 8 bases lying between them. Germline CDR1 MGHRA, CDR2 YSYEKL.

The rearrangement links TRBV2 to TRBJ2-1, with 11 bases that match TRBD2. V gave up 7 bases and J gave up 8 bases; unmatched junction bases: 7. From germline, CDR1 is SNHLY and CDR2 FYNNEI. CDR3 length equals 14 residues. The chain's CDR3 is CASKTSGGIYEQFF. In DNA, the CDR3 is TGTGCCAGCAAAACTAGCGGGGGAATCTATGAGCAGTTCTTC.

The V gene is TRBV5-1, the J gene TRBJ2-7; D may be TRBD1 or TRBD2 (5 bases each). The V gene lost 4 bases and the J gene lost 2 bases, with 22 bases spanning the gap. The V gene's germline CDR1 is SGHRS and CDR2 YFSETQ. There are 17 residues in the CDR3. The CDR3 nucleotides are TGCGCCAGCAGCCCCGGGGCATGGGGTGTAGGGGCCTACGAGCAGTACTTC. Its translation is CASSPGAWGVGAYEQYF.

The rearrangement uses TRBV27 and TRBJ2-3; no clear D. The CDR3 covers 14 residues. Germline V lookup: CDR1 MNHEY, CDR2 SMNVEV (reference sequence). V gave up 5 bases and J gave up 0 bases, with 9 bases separating them. The CDR3 DNA follows: TGTGCCAGCAGTCGTACGACTAGCACAGATACGCAGTATTTT. It encodes CASSRTTSTDTQYF.

The chain has TRBV2 and TRBJ1-3; 8 bases agree with TRBD1. The CDR3 is made up of 15 amino acids. The germline V gene encodes CDR1 SNHLY and CDR2 FYNNEI. Germline trimming cut 6 bases from V and 4 bases from J; bases unmatched to any gene: 8. The CDR3 protein is CASRARQGSGNTIYF. The CDR3 DNA is TGTGCCAGCAGGGCACGACAGGGGTCGGGAAACACCATATATTTT.

The genes are TRBV14 and TRBJ2-1; perhaps TRBD2 as D (6 bases). Trimming removed 5 bases at V and 4 bases at J, with 12 bases between. Per the germline V gene, CDR1 is SGHDN and CDR2 is FVKESK. This CDR3 has 14 amino acids. CDR3 sequence (DNA): TGTGCCAGCAGCTTAACGGGAGTTTACAATGAGCAGTTCTTC. It specifies CASSLTGVYNEQFF.

The chain uses TRBV28 and TRBJ1-2; D possibly corresponds to TRBD1 (6 bases). Per the germline V gene, CDR1 is MDHEN and CDR2 is SYDVKM. Trimming removed 6 bases from V and 3 bases from J, with 14 bases in between. The CDR3 has 14 amino acids. CDR3 in amino acids: CASRLQGFDYGYTF. CDR3 in DNA: TGTGCCAGCAGATTACAGGGTTTCGACTATGGCTACACCTTC.

This chain joins TRBV19 and TRBJ2-1; D is uncertain. V lost 5 bases to trimming and J lost 5 bases, with 4 bases between them. The V gene's germline CDR1 is LNHDA and CDR2 SQIVND (reference sequence). The CDR3 covers 11 residues. The CDR3 DNA sequence: TGTGCCAGTAGTGCGAACAATGAGCAGTTCTTC. It codes for CASSANNEQFF.

CDR3: CASSLLGKLTDTQYF. DNA for the CDR3: TGTGCCAGCAGCTTACTGGGGAAACTCACAGATACGCAGTATTTT. V and J are TRBV7-9 and TRBJ2-3; D is uncertain. This CDR3 comprises 15 residues. The V end lost 2 bases, the J end lost 2 bases, and 11 bases lay between the germline ends. CDR1 is SEHNR and CDR2 is FQNEAQ in the germline V gene (reference sequence). The full variable domain, with the rest looked up from reference TRBV7-9 and TRBJ2-3, is DTGVSQNPRHKITKRGQNVTFRCDPISEHNRLYWYRQTLGQGPEFLTYFQNEAQLEKSRLLSDRFSAERPKGSFSTLEIQRTEQGDSAMYLCASSLLGKLTDTQYFGPGTRLTVL.

This clone was seen a handful of times. The rearrangement uses TRBV6-1 and TRBJ1-5, with 7 bases aligning to TRBD1. Trimming cost V 11 bases and J 2 bases; bases outside gene matches: 12. The CDR3 extends over 15 amino acids. Germline CDR1 and CDR2: MNHNS and SASEGT. The CDR3 DNA reads as TGTGCCGGGCGAGCGGGACAGACTGGCAATCAGCCCCAGCATTTT. Translated: CAGRAGQTGNQPQHF.

The rearrangement joins TRBV5-5 to TRBJ1-4, with unresolved D. Deletions cut 5 bases from V and 8 bases from J, with 13 bases between. The CDR3 has 13 residues. Looked up from germline, CDR1 is SGHKS and CDR2 is YYEKEE (reference sequence). The CDR3 sequence is CASRAGLGEKLFF. In DNA, the CDR3 is TGTGCCAGCAGGGCCGGATTAGGGGAAAAACTGTTTTTT.

The chain joins TRBV19 to TRBJ1-5, with a weak D call TRBD1 (6 bases). CDR1 is LNHDA, CDR2 SQIVND, per germline (reference sequence). The CDR3 sequence is 13 residues long. The ends were cut back, 10 bases at V and 6 bases at J, with 16 bases in the middle. The CDR3 bases are TGTGCCACCAAGCGGGGGGCCGGTCAGCCCCAGCATTTT. Its protein is CATKRGAGQPQHF.

This chain links TRBV18 with TRBJ1-4; D perhaps matches TRBD1 (5 bases). Germline assignment: CDR1 KGHSH and CDR2 LQKENI. The CDR3 extends over 17 amino acids. Trimming stripped 3 bases from V and 5 bases from J, with 19 bases between. For the CDR3, the DNA is TGTGCCAGCTCACCTCCCCCATGGCAGGGCAGGAATGAAAAACTGTTTTTT. Residues: CASSPPPWQGRNEKLFF.

The V gene is TRBV2, the J gene TRBJ2-7; perhaps TRBD2 as D (6 bases). Looked up from germline, CDR1 is SNHLY and CDR2 is FYNNEI. This CDR3 comprises 12 residues. V dropped 3 bases and J dropped 5 bases, with 8 bases sitting between them. In nucleotides, the CDR3 is TGTGCCAGCAGTGAGGGAGGCAACGAGCAGTACGTC. It specifies CASSEGGNEQYV.

In this sample, this clone turned up a few times. V is TRBV18 and J is TRBJ2-3, with D possibly matching TRBD1 (5 bases). The germline gives CDR1 KGHSH, CDR2 LQKENI. The length of the CDR3 is 15 residues. V dropped 5 bases and J dropped 4 bases, with 16 bases sitting between them. The CDR3 sequence: CASSSLQGLSDTQYF. CDR3 DNA: TGTGCCAGCTCATCACTGCAGGGTCTGTCAGATACGCAGTATTTT.

The chain combines TRBV2 with TRBJ2-1; D not resolved. There are 12 residues in the CDR3. Germline V lookup: CDR1 SNHLY, CDR2 FYNNEI. V dropped 8 bases and J dropped 8 bases, with 13 bases sitting between them. The CDR3 spells CASRGFIDEQFF. As DNA, the CDR3 is TGTGCCAGCCGAGGTTTCATTGATGAGCAGTTCTTC.

This chain links TRBV27 with TRBJ2-1; no reliable D call. In germline, CDR1 is MNHEY, CDR2 SMNVEV (reference sequence). Trimming removed 4 bases from V and 7 bases from J, with 11 bases in between. The CDR3 has 13 amino acids. The CDR3: CASSSYNKNEQFF. The CDR3 DNA sequence: TGTGCCAGCAGTTCCTATAATAAGAATGAGCAGTTCTTC.

The chain combines TRBV19 with TRBJ1-1; D is ambiguous. Germline loops: CDR1 LNHDA, CDR2 SQIVND (reference sequence). The germline V and J ends were trimmed by 3 bases and 2 bases, with 13 bases remaining between them. The CDR3 covers 15 residues. CDR3 amino acids: CASSMVETLNTEAFF. The CDR3 DNA reads TGTGCCAGTAGTATGGTAGAGACTCTCAACACTGAAGCTTTCTTT.

This sequence joins TRBV7-3 and TRBJ2-1; the D is unclear. This CDR3 comprises 13 residues. Germline-derived CDR1 and CDR2 are SGHTA and FQGTGA. V was clipped by 2 bases and J by 8 bases, with 10 bases between them. The CDR3 sequence: CASSLFVQDEQFF. The CDR3 bases are TGTGCCAGCAGCTTATTTGTCCAGGATGAGCAGTTCTTC.

The J gene is TRBJ2-2, the V gene TRBV5-6, with D maybe TRBD1 (6 bases). From germline, CDR1 is SGHDT and CDR2 YYEEEE. V was shortened by 2 bases and J by 6 bases, with 8 bases between the two germline ends. This CDR3 has 13 residues. Here the CDR3 DNA reads TGTGCCAGCAGCTTACAGGGCCCCGGGGAGCTGTTTTTT. Translation gives CASSLQGPGELFF.

The rearrangement uses TRBV28 and TRBJ2-3; maybe TRBD2 (5 bases). The CDR3 extends over 14 amino acids. Germline loops: CDR1 MDHEN, CDR2 SYDVKM. V was pared by 5 bases and J by 1 base, with 10 bases between. In DNA, the CDR3 is TGTGCCAGCAGTCCGGGATCCCGCACAGATACGCAGTATTTT. Translated, it gives CASSPGSRTDTQYF.

The count of this clone is one. The V call is TRBV5-1, the J call TRBJ2-2, with 9 bases matching TRBD1. The trim removed 4 bases at V and 6 bases at J, leaving 10 bases unmatched. CDR1 is SGHRS, CDR2 YFSETQ, per germline. The CDR3 extends over 16 amino acids. This CDR3 is CASSRGSGQGPGELFF. The CDR3 nucleotides read TGCGCCAGCAGCCGAGGATCGGGACAGGGCCCCGGGGAGCTGTTTTTT.

V gene TRBV9 combines with J gene TRBJ1-1; D call uncertain. The length of the CDR3 is 13 residues. Between the trimmed V and J ends, which lost 5 bases and 1 base, there was a span of 9 bases. In germline, CDR1 is SGDLS, CDR2 YYNGEE. The CDR3 here is CASSSQPNTEAFF. The CDR3 DNA is TGTGCCAGCAGTTCCCAACCGAACACTGAAGCTTTCTTT.